This entry lists 26 T cell receptor beta chains sequenced from one sample in a study of tumor-infiltrating lymphocytes in primary liver carcinoma. The authors made TCR beta cDNA from approximately 490 ng total RNA with a constant-region primer. Modified slightly, ARM-PCR produced TCR beta libraries over three nested multiplex PCR rounds. TRBV1-TRBV30 forward primers paired with a C-beta reverse primer drove the first two PCR rounds, approximately 11 cycles each. TCRdb reanalysed the multiplex PCR reads using MiXCR and keeps one entry per CDR3 protein. The sample has 20,000 to 30,000 distinct CDR3 sequences, 77% seen once. From 20-30 mg of unsorted bulk tissue, DNA and RNA were co-extracted together. Material: liver tumor tissue from sampling region 5. Noted subset: tumor region T5, tumor centre. All receptors come from a woman aged 25-40 years with primary liver carcinoma and hepatitis B virus infection.

To note about this clonotype: Because it lacks the conserved phenylalanine or tryptophan at the end, this CDR3 is likely a read error. The V and J genes are TRBV19 and TRBJ2-1; D remains ambiguous. The CDR3 is 13 amino acids. Per the germline V gene, CDR1 is LNHDA and CDR2 is SQIVND (reference sequence). CDR3 sequence (DNA): TGTGACAGTAGTAACGGCCGACGGAATGAGCAGTTCCTC. Translation: CDSSNGRRNEQFL.

This clonotype has only a few counts. At one end the junction does not follow the germline gene, possibly because of a read error. The chain links TRBV7-8 to TRBJ2-6, with D perhaps matching TRBD1 or TRBD2 (5 bases each). The germline V gene encodes CDR1 SGHVS and CDR2 FQNEAQ. The CDR3 length is 18 residues. The CDR3 spells CASSSLGLDFSGANVLTF. For the CDR3, the DNA is TGTGCCAGCAGCTCATTGGGGTTGGACTTCTCTGGGGCCAACGTTCTGACTTTC.

Turning to this clonotype: Its ends do not fully match the called genes, so a read error is possible. This sequence joins TRBV11-3 and TRBJ2-1; 12 positions match TRBD2. Germline CDR1 SGHNT, CDR2 YENEEA. The CDR3 is 14 amino acids. This chain's CDR3 is CACSSGLAGTGQFF. DNA of the CDR3: TGTGCCTGCAGCTCTGGACTAGCGGGAACGGGGCAGTTCTTC. Full variable domain (outside the CDR3, taken from reference TRBV11-3 and TRBJ2-1): EAGVVQSPRYKIIEKKQPVAFWCNPISGHNTLYWYLQNLGQGPELLIRYENEEAVDDSQLPKDRFSAERLKGVDSTLKIQPAELGDSAVYLCACSSGLAGTGQFFGPGTRLTVL.

V usage is TRBV6-1 and J usage is TRBJ1-2; D unclear. The CDR3 spans 18 residues. Trimming took off 5 bases at V and 2 bases at J, with 24 bases between the two ends. The V gene's germline CDR1 is MNHNS and CDR2 SASEGT. In DNA form, the CDR3 reads TGTGCCAGCAGTCAATGGTTCCTGGTCCTTAGATCGAACTATGGCTACACCTTC. Its translation is CASSQWFLVLRSNYGYTF.

With respect to this clonotype: The germline gene is not matched at one end of the junction; a read error may be the cause. The rearrangement uses TRBV7-9 and TRBJ2-3; 13 bases are a match to TRBD2. The CDR3 runs to 17 residues. The germline gives CDR1 SEHNR, CDR2 FQNEAQ (reference sequence). The CDR3 is CASSPRLAGGLTDTQYF. The DNA for the CDR3 is TGTGCCAGCAGCCCGAGACTAGCGGGAGGCCTCACAGATACTCAGTATTTT.

Of note for this clonotype: The junction and the germline gene differ at one end; a read error may be behind it. The V call is TRBV6-5, the J call TRBJ1-6; perhaps TRBD1 as D (5 bases). There are 15 residues in the CDR3. The germline CDR1 and CDR2 sequences are MNHEY and SVGAGI. CDR3 nucleotides: TGTGCCGGCAGGGCAAGGAGTGCCCACCTTTCACCCCTCCACTTT. This translates into CAGRARSAHLSPLHF.

The V gene is TRBV30, the J gene TRBJ1-5; D ambiguous. Germline V gene sequence: CDR1 GTSNPN, CDR2 SVGIG (reference sequence). The CDR3 is made up of 13 amino acids. The CDR3 DNA is TGTGCTTGGGGTCCAAGGGCGGGAGGGCCCCAGCATTTT. As protein: CAWGPRAGGPQHF.

Of note for this clonotype: The junction departs from the called germline gene at one end, perhaps through a read error. CDR3 residues: CVSSFRGRETQCF. The CDR3 region has the DNA TGTGTCAGTAGCTTCAGGGGTAGGGAGACCCAGTGCTTC. This rearrangement joins TRBV5-4 to TRBJ2-5; tentative D call: TRBD1 (6 bases). CDR3 length: 13 residues. Germline loops: CDR1 SGHNT, CDR2 YYREEE (reference sequence).

Points on this clonotype: The junction and the germline gene differ at one end; a read error may be behind it. The V gene is TRBV11-1, the J gene TRBJ2-5, with D possibly called TRBD1 or TRBD2 (5 bases each). The CDR3 covers 14 residues. The germline V gene encodes CDR1 SGHAT and CDR2 FQDESV (reference sequence). The CDR3 region has the DNA TGTGCCAGCAGCTGGGCAGGGTGCGCTGGGACCCGGTACTTC. Translating gives CASSWAGCAGTRYF.

With respect to this clonotype: This sequence may be a read error, since a much larger clone differs from it by one base. Given the absence of the conserved phenylalanine or tryptophan at the CDR3 end, a read error is likely. V usage is TRBV11-2 and J usage is TRBJ2-7; D is possibly TRBD2 (5 bases). CDR3 size: 14 residues. CDR1 and CDR2 (germline): SGHAT, FQNNGV. The CDR3 loop reads CVSSTTGLAEEQYL. DNA of the CDR3: TGTGTCAGCAGTACCACCGGACTCGCTGAGGAGCAGTACCTC.

A note on this clonotype: One end of the junction fails to match germline, which may point to a read error. The chain is built from TRBV5-6 and TRBJ2-2; D is perhaps TRBD2 (5 bases). This CDR3 contains 15 residues. CDR1 and CDR2 from the germline V gene are SGHDT and YYEEEE. Here the CDR3 reads CVSSLAPGVTGELSF. Written as DNA, the CDR3 is TGTGTCAGCAGCTTGGCACCCGGAGTCACCGGGGAGCTGTCTTTT. Variable domain in full (rest from reference TRBV5-6 and TRBJ2-2): DAGVTQSPTHLIKTRGQQVTLRCSPKSGHDTVSWYQQALGQGPQFIFQYYEEEERQRGNFPDRFSGHQFPNYSSELNVNALLLGDSALYLCVSSLAPGVTGELSFGEGSRLTVL.

Of note for this clonotype: Relative to the germline gene, one junction end is altered; a read error may explain this. CDR3 sequence (DNA): TGTGCCAGGAGTTACAAGGAGAGTAGCTCCTATGGGCAGTACTTC. As protein: CARSYKESSSYGQYF. The chain carries TRBV6-5 and TRBJ2-7; no reliable D call. Germline values: CDR1 MNHEY, CDR2 SVGAGI. This CDR3 region has 15 residues.

The rearrangement uses TRBV11-1 and TRBJ2-2; 7 nucleotides align to TRBD2. V lost 5 bases and J lost 9; bases outside the gene matches: 15. The CDR3 length is 16 residues. Per germline, CDR1 SGHAT and CDR2 FQDESV (reference sequence). CDR3 region: CASSRVVAGVSWELFF. The CDR3 bases are TGTGCCAGCAGCAGAGTTGTGGCGGGAGTGTCCTGGGAGCTGTTTTTT.

Comment on this clonotype: One end of the junction is discordant with germline, which a read error may explain. CDR3 residues: CASSRLPTGSMAGANVLTF. In DNA form, the CDR3 reads TGTGCTAGCAGCCGTCTACCGACAGGGAGTATGGCTGGGGCCAACGTCCTGACTTTC. The genes are TRBV7-7 and TRBJ2-6; 7 positions match TRBD1. Germline CDR1 is SSHAT and CDR2 is FNYEAQ (reference sequence). CDR3 length: 19 amino acids.

This clonotype was picked up one time. Sequence at one end of the junction differs from germline and may be a read error. The V and J genes are TRBV11-2 and TRBJ2-7; D is possibly TRBD2 (5 bases). The germline V gene encodes CDR1 SGHAT and CDR2 FQNNGV. This CDR3 is built from 15 residues. The CDR3 nucleotides read TGTCCCAGCAGCTTAGAAACGAGGGATCTACGCGCGCAGTATTTC. It yields the protein CPSSLETRDLRAQYF.

Comment on this clonotype: A junction end diverges from the germline sequence, so it may reflect a read error. The genes are TRBV7-9 and TRBJ1-2; D ambiguous. Germline V gives CDR1 SEHNR, CDR2 FQNEAQ (reference sequence). This CDR3 is built from 14 residues. CDR3 residues: CASNVGSGNYSYTF. The CDR3 nucleotides read TGTGCCAGCAATGTGGGTTCGGGTAACTATAGCTACACCTTC.

In this sample, this clonotype turned up a few times. V is TRBV10-3 and J is TRBJ2-7; D uncertain. V lost 2 bases to trimming and J lost 6 bases, with 5 bases between them. In germline, CDR1 is ENHRY, CDR2 SYGVKD. The CDR3 is made up of 11 amino acids. The CDR3 loop reads CAISEMGEQYF. The CDR3 coding sequence is TGTGCCATCAGTGAGATGGGCGAGCAGTACTTC.

As regards this clonotype: The germline gene is not matched at one end of the junction; a read error may be the cause. The chain couples TRBV28 to TRBJ2-7; the D is unclear. CDR1 and CDR2 from the germline V gene are MDHEN and SYDVKM. The CDR3 sequence is 16 residues long. The CDR3 region is CASSSPWLVGINEQYF. CDR3 nucleotides: TGCGCCAGCAGTTCGCCTTGGCTAGTGGGAATCAACGAGCAGTACTTC.

On this clonotype: Its ends do not fully match the called genes, so a read error is possible. The chain has TRBV7-9 and TRBJ2-7, with 7 bases aligning to TRBD2. This CDR3 spans 13 amino acids. Germline CDR1 SEHNR, CDR2 FQNEAQ (reference sequence). CDR3 residues: CDSSTTSTGEQYF. Here the CDR3 DNA reads TGTGACAGCAGCACGACTAGCACTGGCGAGCAGTACTTC.

Note on this clonotype: An end of the junction does not agree with germline; a read error may underlie this. The rearrangement uses TRBV28 and TRBJ1-1; no definite D call. Germline CDR1 MDHEN, CDR2 SYDVKM. This CDR3 spans 14 amino acids. The CDR3 region is CAISLVLLNTEAFF. The CDR3 DNA reads as TGTGCCATCAGTCTTGTCCTTTTGAACACTGAAGCTTTCTTT.

The chain couples TRBV11-2 to TRBJ2-7; 7 nucleotides line up with TRBD2. Germline values: CDR1 SGHAT, CDR2 FQNNGV. This CDR3 has 13 residues. J lost 4 bases, V lost 5 bases, and 5 bases had no gene match. CDR3 residues: CASSPQGGYEQYF. CDR3 nucleotide sequence: TGTGCCAGCAGCCCTCAGGGAGGGTACGAGCAGTACTTC.

On this clonotype: A read error may produce the germline difference seen at one junction end. The chain employs TRBV6-6 and TRBJ2-3; D might be TRBD1 (5 bases). The CDR3 spans 15 residues. The germline CDR1 and CDR2 sequences are MNHNY and SVGAGI (reference sequence). CDR3 sequence: CVSIYSSQGADTQYF. CDR3 coding DNA: TGTGTCAGCATTTACTCGAGTCAGGGTGCGGATACGCAGTATTTT.

The gene calls are TRBV2 and TRBJ1-1; D not resolved. CDR1 is SNHLY and CDR2 is FYNNEI in the germline V gene. The CDR3 runs 13 residues. Trimming left V 5 bases short and J 1 base short, with 8 bases between. Written as DNA, the CDR3 is TGTGCCAGCAGTAAGGATTCGAACACTGAAGCTTTCTTT. This gives the protein CASSKDSNTEAFF.

On this clonotype: Germline is not matched at one junction end, which may reflect a read error. This chain connects TRBV5-4 to TRBJ2-3, with D possibly TRBD1 on 5 matching bases. Germline CDR1 SGHNT, CDR2 YYREEE (reference sequence). The CDR3 length is 17 residues. The DNA for the CDR3 is TGTGCCAGCAGCGTAGACGGACACCCTCCACGCACAGGAACGCAGTGCTTT. Protein product: CASSVDGHPPRTGTQCF.

The chain recombines TRBV6-1 with TRBJ2-7; 8 nucleotides match TRBD2. Per germline, CDR1 MNHNS and CDR2 SASEGT. The CDR3 runs 15 residues. Trimming cost V 4 bases and J 3 bases; bases outside gene matches: 8. This CDR3 reads CASSGTVAGNYEQYF. The CDR3 DNA follows: TGTGCCAGCAGTGGAACGGTAGCGGGAAACTACGAGCAGTACTTC.

As regards this clonotype: The germline gene is not matched at one end of the junction; a read error may be the cause. This chain links TRBV4-1 with TRBJ2-1; D is possibly TRBD1 (6 bases). This CDR3 region has 15 residues. Germline-derived CDR1 and CDR2 are MGHRA and YSYEKL. The CDR3 sequence is CTSSQDGLEGDEQFF. DNA of the CDR3: TGCACCAGCAGCCAAGATGGTCTAGAGGGGGATGAGCAGTTCTTC.